The 28 T cell receptor beta chains below were found in one sample sequenced in a study of vaccination and CD4 T cells after COVID-19. Once obtained from cultured CD4+ T cells, the DNA was sequenced using the Oncomine TCR Beta short-read assay. In TCRdb, the PCR reads were re-called with MiXCR into one record per CDR3 protein. The table has 4,700 or so distinct CDR3 sequences, 29% seen once. The sample's treatment: roughly nine-day PBMC culture with coronavirus spike peptide pools or control peptides (ViraFEST assay). Ahead of the COVID-19 pandemic (2011-2018), the CD4+ T cells of the unexposed donor were collected. These receptors' targets are unknown. Sequenced: CD4+ T cells from blood, cultured in vitro. The receptors stem from a human donor in good health.

The genes are TRBV28 and TRBJ1-5; 8 nucleotides match TRBD1. The ends lost 1 base at V and 6 bases at J; junction bases unmatched: 11. Germline V gene lookup returns CDR1 MDHEN and CDR2 SYDVKM. The length of the CDR3 is 17 residues. The CDR3 region has the DNA TGTGCCAGCAGTTTATCAGGGGGCGACTACAATTGTCAGCCCCAGCATTTT. Protein product: CASSLSGGDYNCQPQHF.

CDR3 DNA: TGTGCCAGCACTAGCGGGACCCAGGAGCAGTACTTC. Translating gives CASTSGTQEQYF. The V gene is TRBV7-8, the J gene TRBJ2-7; TRBD2 matches at 9 bases. Germline-derived CDR1 and CDR2 are SGHVS and FQNEAQ. The CDR3 consists of 12 residues. After removal of 7 bases from V and 7 bases from J, the junction contained 5 bases not matched to a gene.

A few counts support this clonotype. The rearrangement links TRBV2 to TRBJ2-5, with TRBD2 as a possible D gene (6 bases). The ends were cut back, 3 bases at V and 4 bases at J, with 15 bases in the middle. The CDR3 sequence is 15 residues long. Germline-derived CDR1 and CDR2 are SNHLY and FYNNEI. The CDR3 coding sequence is TGTGCCAGCAGTGACAGTGGGTTGGGGGGAGAGACCCAGTACTTC. It specifies CASSDSGLGGETQYF.

The chain links TRBV6-1 to TRBJ1-1; D perhaps matches TRBD1 (5 bases). The CDR3 is made up of 16 amino acids. The V end lost 4 bases, the J end lost 6 bases, and 21 bases lay between the germline ends. Germline V gene lookup returns CDR1 MNHNS and CDR2 SASEGT. CDR3 sequence (DNA): TGTGCCAGCAGTGGGGCGGCGGGGCAGGTGAAGGCTGAAGCTTTCTTT. Protein: CASSGAAGQVKAEAFF.

The gene calls are TRBV28 and TRBJ1-1; perhaps TRBD1 as D (6 bases). Germline CDR1 reads MDHEN; CDR2 reads SYDVKM. The CDR3 loop spans 17 amino acids. The germline V and J ends were trimmed by 3 bases and 0 bases, with 17 bases remaining between them. As DNA, the CDR3 is TGTGCCAGCAGTTTTCACCCACAGGGTGGGGTGAACACTGAAGCTTTCTTT. Residues: CASSFHPQGGVNTEAFF.

This clonotype was counted a single time. The rearrangement uses TRBV5-5 and TRBJ2-2; possibly TRBD2 for D (5 bases). Trimming took 1 base from V and 0 from J, leaving 10 bases between them. Germline CDR1 SGHKS, CDR2 YYEKEE (reference sequence). The CDR3 spans 16 residues. The CDR3 nucleotides read TGTGCCAGCAGCTTGAAAGACTACGCGAACACCGGGGAGCTGTTTTTT. Protein sequence: CASSLKDYANTGELFF. The variable domain in full, with the rest retrieved from reference TRBV5-5 and TRBJ2-2, is DAGVTQSPTHLIKTRGQQVTLRCSPISGHKSVSWYQQVLGQGPQFIFQYYEKEERGRGNFPDRFSARQFPNYSSELNVNALLLGDSALYLCASSLKDYANTGELFFGEGSRLTVL.

The table lists this clonotype with a few counts. The chain carries TRBV6-5 and TRBJ1-1; D is unclear. The CDR3 covers 13 residues. Germline V gene data show CDR1 as MNHEY and CDR2 as SVGAGI. V dropped 4 bases and J dropped 2 bases, with 8 bases sitting between them. The CDR3 here is CASSLPENTEAFF. The CDR3 DNA reads TGTGCCAGCAGTTTACCTGAAAACACTGAAGCTTTCTTT.

The chain uses TRBV7-9 and TRBJ2-5; 7 bases agree with TRBD1. V shed 4 bases, J shed 3 bases, and the junction held 8 bases outside the gene matches. The germline V gene has CDR1 SEHNR and CDR2 FQNEAQ (reference sequence). The CDR3 sequence is 15 residues long. The CDR3 sequence: CASSSTGKEKETQYF. The CDR3 region has the DNA TGTGCCAGCAGCTCGACAGGGAAGGAAAAAGAGACCCAGTACTTC.

The V call is TRBV6-4, the J call TRBJ2-5; D gene unclear. The germline V and J ends were trimmed by 4 bases and 5 bases, with 5 bases remaining between them. The germline CDR1 and CDR2 sequences are MRHNA and SNTAGT. The CDR3 spans 11 residues. CDR3: CASSVAETQYF. As DNA, the CDR3 is TGTGCCAGCAGTGTTGCGGAGACCCAGTACTTC.

The chain recombines TRBV24-1 with TRBJ2-3, with TRBD2 matching over 9 bases. V shed 5 bases, J shed 5 bases, and the junction held 10 bases outside the gene matches. Per the germline V gene, CDR1 is KGHDR and CDR2 is SFDVKD. The CDR3 totals 16 residues. The DNA for the CDR3 is TGTGCCACCAGTGGCCAGCTAGCGGGATTGCAAGATACGCAGTATTTT. It codes for CATSGQLAGLQDTQYF.

This chain links TRBV9 with TRBJ2-3; TRBD2 is a possible D gene (5 bases). The CDR3 sequence is 15 residues long. Germline V CDR1 and CDR2: SGDLS, YYNGEE. The V end was cut by 0 bases, the J end by 2 bases, with 10 bases between. In nucleotides, the CDR3 is TGTGCCAGCAGCGTAGGGGCTAGCCACACAGATACGCAGTATTTT. It encodes CASSVGASHTDTQYF.

This clonotype was detected only a few times. The V gene is TRBV7-9, the J gene TRBJ2-3; tentatively, D is TRBD2 (6 bases). V was trimmed by 1 base and J by 6 bases, leaving 14 bases between them. There are 15 residues in the CDR3. CDR1 and CDR2 from the germline V gene are SEHNR and FQNEAQ (reference sequence). The CDR3 DNA sequence: TGTGCCAGCAGCTTAGGCCCACGGGGGACGGATACGCAGTATTTT. Translating it yields CASSLGPRGTDTQYF.

Sample share makes this clonotype medium-sized. The gene calls are TRBV28 and TRBJ2-1; D gene ambiguous. Germline V gives CDR1 MDHEN, CDR2 SYDVKM. Deletions cut 6 bases from V and 8 bases from J, with 17 bases between. The CDR3 runs to 14 residues. CDR3 coding DNA: TGTGCCAGCAGAATGTATTCCCCCCCAGATGAGCAGTTCTTC. This translates into CASRMYSPPDEQFF.

In this sample, this clonotype turned up a few times. The chain has TRBV7-2 and TRBJ2-2, with a possible D match to TRBD2 (5 bases). The CDR3 sequence is 15 residues long. The germline CDR1 and CDR2 sequences are SGHTA and FQGNSA. V shed 0 bases and J shed 5 bases, with 10 bases lying between them. CDR3 region: CASSLASRGTGELFF. CDR3 nucleotide sequence: TGTGCCAGCAGCTTAGCTAGCCGCGGGACCGGGGAGCTGTTTTTT.

The V and J genes are TRBV19 and TRBJ1-2; a possible D gene is TRBD1 (6 bases). The germline V and J ends were trimmed by 3 bases and 3 bases, with 14 bases remaining between them. This CDR3 has 15 amino acids. Germline V lookup: CDR1 LNHDA, CDR2 SQIVND (reference sequence). As DNA, the CDR3 is TGTGCCAGTAGTATCGCCCCACAGGGTGACTATGGCTACACCTTC. It codes for CASSIAPQGDYGYTF.

J is TRBJ1-2 and V is TRBV2; 10 bases match TRBD1. This CDR3 has 16 residues. V was clipped by 1 base and J by 7 bases; unmatched bases: 9. The germline V gene encodes CDR1 SNHLY and CDR2 FYNNEI. The CDR3 loop is CASSEGPRQGAGGYTF. The CDR3 nucleotides read TGTGCCAGCAGTGAAGGCCCTCGACAGGGGGCAGGTGGCTACACCTTC.

The V call is TRBV7-9, the J call TRBJ2-3; tentatively, D is TRBD1 (6 bases). This CDR3 comprises 14 residues. Trimming stripped 0 bases from V and 2 bases from J, with 6 bases between. Germline values: CDR1 SEHNR, CDR2 FQNEAQ (reference sequence). CDR3 sequence (DNA): TGTGCCAGCAGCTTAGCGGGACACACAGATACGCAGTATTTT. Its protein is CASSLAGHTDTQYF.

In its sample, this clonotype was seen a few times. V gene TRBV7-3 combines with J gene TRBJ2-1; D gene uncertain. The germline CDR1 and CDR2 sequences are SGHTA and FQGTGA. V lost 1 base and J lost 4, with 14 bases in between. The CDR3 consists of 16 residues. The DNA of the CDR3 is TGTGCCAGCAGCTTAAAAGTGTCAGACCCATACAATGAGCAGTTCTTC. Its translation is CASSLKVSDPYNEQFF.

This clonotype came up once. The chain combines TRBV30 with TRBJ2-3; D may be TRBD1 (5 bases). The CDR3 covers 16 residues. Germline assignment: CDR1 GTSNPN and CDR2 SVGIG (reference sequence). Trimming shortened V by 2 bases and J by 0 bases, and 15 bases separated the two germline ends. This CDR3 is CAWSTGNRRSTDTQYF. Written as DNA, the CDR3 is TGTGCCTGGAGTACAGGTAACAGGCGTAGCACAGATACGCAGTATTTT.

The sample holds one count of this clonotype. V is TRBV5-1 and J is TRBJ2-5, with 8 bases that match TRBD2. The CDR3 is 17 amino acids. V lost 2 bases and J lost 0; bases outside the gene matches: 9. The germline V gene encodes CDR1 SGHRS and CDR2 YFSETQ. The CDR3 coding sequence is TGCGCCAGCAGCTTAGAGCGTAGCGGGATAAACCAAGAGACCCAGTACTTC. Its translation: CASSLERSGINQETQYF.

The V and J genes are TRBV5-5 and TRBJ2-5; no definite D call. Germline CDR1 SGHKS, CDR2 YYEKEE (reference sequence). CDR3 size: 12 residues. V lost 7 bases and J 1 base, leaving 8 bases between the germline ends. CDR3 loop: CASGTSQETQYF. Written as DNA, the CDR3 is TGTGCCAGCGGTACTTCCCAAGAGACCCAGTACTTC.

The rearrangement joins TRBV20-1 to TRBJ2-1; 9 bases match TRBD2. The CDR3 has 14 residues. Germline CDR1 and CDR2: DFQATT and SNEGSKA (reference sequence). Trimming at V came to 6 bases and at J to 10 bases, leaving 13 bases not matched to a gene. The DNA of the CDR3 is TGCAGTGCAAGTTTTCGGGCTAGCGGGATGGAGCAGTTCTTC. It yields the protein CSASFRASGMEQFF.

This sequence joins TRBV6-1 and TRBJ2-7; TRBD1 aligns across 7 bases. CDR3 length equals 13 residues. Germline lookup yields CDR1 MNHNS and CDR2 SASEGT. The V segment lost 5 bases and the J segment 5 bases; nucleotides outside the gene matches: 6. The CDR3 DNA sequence: TGTGCCAGCAGTCGGACAGGAGTGGACGAGCAGTACTTC. It is translated as CASSRTGVDEQYF.

This CDR3 is CASSPTDRSQPQHF. Written as DNA, the CDR3 is TGTGCCAGCAGTCCAACCGACAGGAGTCAGCCCCAGCATTTT. The chain couples TRBV28 to TRBJ1-5; maybe TRBD1 (6 bases). The CDR3 has 14 residues. Germline V gene lookup returns CDR1 MDHEN and CDR2 SYDVKM. Trimming removed 5 bases from V and 6 bases from J, with 14 bases in between.

A few counts support this clonotype. The rearrangement links TRBV27 to TRBJ1-1; D perhaps matches TRBD1 (6 bases). The CDR3 length is 13 residues. From germline, CDR1 is MNHEY and CDR2 SMNVEV (reference sequence). Trimming took off 9 bases at V and 5 bases at J, with 16 bases between the two ends. The CDR3 is CASTRQEGTEAFF. The CDR3 coding sequence is TGTGCCAGTACTCGACAGGAAGGTACTGAAGCTTTCTTT.

This clonotype was picked up a small number of times. The V call is TRBV4-3, the J call TRBJ1-2, with 12 nucleotides matching TRBD1. The CDR3 sequence is 16 residues long. From germline, CDR1 is LGHNA and CDR2 YSLEER. Trimming took 4 bases from V and 8 from J; bases not matched to a gene: 11. The CDR3 sequence is CASSRDLRDRGRGYTF. The CDR3 DNA follows: TGCGCCAGCAGCCGCGACCTCCGGGACAGGGGGCGAGGCTACACCTTC.

This chain links TRBV24-1 with TRBJ2-7, with TRBD1 matching 9 bases. CDR1 is KGHDR and CDR2 is SFDVKD in the germline V gene. The CDR3 consists of 13 residues. V lost 4 bases, J lost 6 bases, and 3 bases stayed unmatched. For the CDR3, the DNA is TGTGCCACCAGTGAAAGACAGGGGGGCGAGCAGTACTTC. Translation: CATSERQGGEQYF.

J is TRBJ2-7 and V is TRBV18; TRBD1 might be the D (6 bases). CDR1 KGHSH and CDR2 LQKENI come from the germline V gene. This CDR3 is 13 amino acids long. V was clipped by 0 bases and J by 3 bases, with 6 bases between them. The DNA for the CDR3 is TGTGCCAGCTCACCACCGGACAGCTACGAGCAGTACTTC. Amino acids: CASSPPDSYEQYF.